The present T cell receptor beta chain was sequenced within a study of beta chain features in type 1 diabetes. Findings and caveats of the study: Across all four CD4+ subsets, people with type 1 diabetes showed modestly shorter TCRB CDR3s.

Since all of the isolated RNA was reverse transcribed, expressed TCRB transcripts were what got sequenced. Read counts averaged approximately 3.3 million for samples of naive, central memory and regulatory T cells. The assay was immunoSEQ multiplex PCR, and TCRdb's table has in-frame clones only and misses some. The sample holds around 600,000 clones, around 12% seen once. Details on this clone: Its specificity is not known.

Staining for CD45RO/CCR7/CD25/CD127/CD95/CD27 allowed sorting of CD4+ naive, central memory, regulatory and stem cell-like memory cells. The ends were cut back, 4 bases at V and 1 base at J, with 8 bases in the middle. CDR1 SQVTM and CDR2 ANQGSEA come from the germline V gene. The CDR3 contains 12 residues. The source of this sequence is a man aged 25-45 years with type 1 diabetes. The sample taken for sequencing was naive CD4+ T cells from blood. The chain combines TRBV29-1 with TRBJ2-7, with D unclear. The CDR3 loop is CSVVLPSYEQYF. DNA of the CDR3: TGCAGCGTTGTTCTCCCTTCCTACGAGCAGTACTTC.